Listed below are T cell receptor beta chains from one sample, sequenced in a study of monozygotic twins with inflammatory bowel disease. TCRdb re-called the 5' RACE reads and shows each CDR3 protein once, DNA omitted. The sample includes about 130,000 distinct CDR3 sequences. What was sequenced was blood. These receptors were collected from a human donor with ulcerative colitis or Crohn's disease, or a healthy co-twin of an affected twin (not recorded which). Both conserved end residues are part of each CDR3. Each record gives: CDR3 protein, J gene, V gene.

CSAPGSPLRETQYF TRBJ2-5 TRBV20-1
CASSARSGYTF TRBJ1-2 TRBV9
CASQGLAYNSPLHF TRBJ1-6 TRBV19
CASSLMASGSSEQYF TRBJ2-7 TRBV5-6
CASSIGSWGETQYF TRBJ2-5 TRBV6-1
CASSSTGGELFF TRBJ2-2 TRBV19
CATSDHTGVQPQHF TRBJ1-5 TRBV24-1
CASSTRTGGFHEQFF TRBJ2-1 TRBV7-9
CASTPSSGSTDTQYF TRBJ2-3 TRBV2
CAISELGGWSDNSPLHF TRBJ1-6 TRBV10-3
CASSLNDRANTGELFF TRBJ2-2 TRBV5-1
CATNGDTGELFF TRBJ2-2 TRBV24-1
CASSLRGEANEQFF TRBJ2-1 TRBV19
CASSLYGGQYF TRBJ2-5 TRBV7-9
CSALRTGGTEAFF TRBJ1-1 TRBV20-1
CSARDRGQGDGYTF TRBJ1-2 TRBV20-1
CASNKVTEAFF TRBJ1-1 TRBV6-1
CAISGNTEAFF TRBJ1-1 TRBV10-3
CATSLGNSPLHF TRBJ1-6 TRBV24-1
CATSTKQGALAKNIQYF TRBJ2-4 TRBV15
CASSLMGLAGEKSDEQFF TRBJ2-1 TRBV5-1
CASSRSRSTDTQYF TRBJ2-3 TRBV2
CSAVSGRSYNEQFF TRBJ2-1 TRBV20-1
CASSVGAAHQETQYF TRBJ2-5 TRBV9